A single sample is the source of the 29 T cell receptor beta chains below, sequenced in a study of blood T cell repertoires in COVID-19 (dated by TCRdb to the early 2020s). The library was made by the immunoSEQ multiplex PCR assay. TCRdb retrieved this table from immuneACCESS and kept in-frame rearrangements only. Not all clones are present; in checked studies, unresolved V genes account for under half, and no reason is known for the remainder. This sample comprises some 80,000 clones, roughly three quarters of them detected only once. The top ten clonotypes cover roughly a third of the sample. Material for sequencing was peripheral blood. The receptors were gathered from a man between 60 and 75 years old with COVID-19, enrolled during active disease.

CDR3 residues: CASSRQVEAGYTF. CDR3 nucleotide sequence: TGCGCCAGCAGCCGACAGGTAGAGGCTGGCTACACCTTC. The chain carries TRBV5-1 and TRBJ1-2; perhaps TRBD1 as D (6 bases). Germline V gives CDR1 SGHRS, CDR2 YFSETQ. The CDR3 is 13 residues long. V was clipped by 4 bases and J by 7 bases, with 14 bases between them.

The genes are TRBV7-8 and TRBJ2-7, with D possibly being TRBD2 (6 bases). This CDR3 is 15 amino acids long. Germline V gene sequence: CDR1 SGHVS, CDR2 FQNEAQ. Trimming left V 1 base short and J 4 bases short, with 14 bases between. CDR3 region: CASSLGRVEGYEQYF. The CDR3 coding sequence is TGTGCCAGCAGCTTAGGCAGGGTGGAGGGTTACGAGCAGTACTTC.

The chain links TRBV20-1 to TRBJ2-3, with 12 bases that match TRBD2. Germline V gene sequence: CDR1 DFQATT, CDR2 SNEGSKA (reference sequence). CDR3 length equals 16 residues. Trimming cost V 3 bases and J 0 bases; bases outside gene matches: 4. CDR3 amino acids: CSASGLAGYSTDTQYF. CDR3 sequence (DNA): TGCAGTGCTAGTGGACTAGCGGGATATAGCACAGATACGCAGTATTTT.

The chain employs TRBV5-1 and TRBJ1-5, with 7 bases aligning to TRBD1. From germline, CDR1 is SGHRS and CDR2 YFSETQ. CDR3 size: 14 residues. Trimming took 5 bases from V and 3 from J; bases not matched to a gene: 5. The DNA for the CDR3 is TGCGCCAGCAGTCCGACAGGGACCAATCAGCCCCAGCATTTT. Protein product: CASSPTGTNQPQHF.

The genes are TRBV27 and TRBJ2-2; 8 bases map to TRBD2. The J segment lost 4 bases and the V segment lost 4 bases, leaving 5 bases of the junction unmatched. The CDR3 consists of 15 residues. CDR1 is MNHEY and CDR2 is SMNVEV in the germline V gene (reference sequence). Here the CDR3 DNA reads TGTGCCAGCAGTTCGGGAGGGACGGTCACCGGGGAGCTGTTTTTT. It is translated as CASSSGGTVTGELFF.

The chain employs TRBV6-1 and TRBJ1-1; D might be TRBD1 (6 bases). V was trimmed by 0 bases and J by 6 bases, leaving 14 bases between them. This CDR3 comprises 15 residues. CDR1 and CDR2 from the germline V gene are MNHNS and SASEGT. The CDR3 bases are TGTGCCAGCAGTGAAGCGACTCAGGGGATCGCTGAAGCTTTCTTT. Amino acid sequence: CASSEATQGIAEAFF.

This chain's CDR3 is CASSIGTSGRLNEQFF. The CDR3 DNA reads TGTGCCAGCAGTATCGGGACTAGCGGGAGATTAAATGAGCAGTTCTTC. The chain combines TRBV2 with TRBJ2-1; 14 nucleotides align to TRBD2. The ends lost 5 bases at V and 7 bases at J; junction bases unmatched: 7. The CDR3 runs 16 residues. Germline V gives CDR1 SNHLY, CDR2 FYNNEI.

The V call is TRBV5-1, the J call TRBJ1-3, with 9 bases matching TRBD1. The CDR3 runs to 15 residues. Trimming took 2 bases from V and 2 from J; bases not matched to a gene: 2. Germline loops: CDR1 SGHRS, CDR2 YFSETQ. As DNA, the CDR3 is TGCGCCAGCAGCTTAGGGACAGGGACTGGAAACACCATATATTTT. Its protein product is CASSLGTGTGNTIYF.

The chain has TRBV15 and TRBJ2-4; no definite D call. V shed 0 bases and J shed 1 base, with 7 bases lying between them. Germline V gene sequence: CDR1 LNHNV, CDR2 YYDKDF (reference sequence). The CDR3 is made up of 15 amino acids. Here the CDR3 DNA reads TGTGCCACCAGCAGAGACATCGGGGCCAAAAACATTCAGTACTTC. Translation: CATSRDIGAKNIQYF. Full variable domain (outside the CDR3, taken from reference TRBV15 and TRBJ2-4): DAMVIQNPRYQVTQFGKPVTLSCSQTLNHNVMYWYQQKSSQAPKLLFHYYDKDFNNEADTPDNFQSRRPNTSFCFLDIRSPGLGDTAMYLCATSRDIGAKNIQYFGAGTRLSVL.

The chain combines TRBV7-2 with TRBJ2-2; no reliable D call. The V gene lost 0 bases and the J gene lost 7 bases, with 9 bases spanning the gap. The V gene's germline CDR1 is SGHTA and CDR2 FQGNSA. CDR3 length equals 14 residues. CDR3 loop: CASSLAPGHGELFF. CDR3 DNA sequence: TGTGCCAGCAGCTTAGCGCCGGGTCACGGGGAGCTGTTTTTT.

V and J are TRBV15 and TRBJ1-5, with D tentatively TRBD1 (5 bases). CDR1 is LNHNV and CDR2 is YYDKDF in the germline V gene (reference sequence). The CDR3 covers 16 residues. V lost 0 bases, J lost 1 base, and 10 bases lay in between. CDR3 region: CATSRDGAGSNQPQHF. CDR3 nucleotides: TGTGCCACCAGCAGAGATGGGGCGGGGAGCAATCAGCCCCAGCATTTT.

The V gene is TRBV5-8, the J gene TRBJ2-1; D not resolved. V lost 2 bases and J lost 5, with 11 bases in between. The germline CDR1 and CDR2 sequences are SGHTS and YDEGEE. The CDR3 is 14 amino acids. CDR3 in DNA: TGTGCCAGCAGCTTTGGCGGAAGGAACAATGAGCAGTTCTTC. Translating gives CASSFGGRNNEQFF.

The J gene is TRBJ2-7, the V gene TRBV19; possible D gene TRBD1, 5 bases. Germline CDR1 and CDR2: LNHDA and SQIVND (reference sequence). V was trimmed by 4 bases and J by 1 base, leaving 11 bases between them. The CDR3 is made up of 14 amino acids. CDR3 loop: CASSRQGGSYEQYF. DNA of the CDR3: TGTGCCAGTAGTAGGCAGGGCGGATCCTACGAGCAGTACTTC.

The rearrangement uses TRBV5-1 and TRBJ2-2; D possibly corresponds to TRBD1 (5 bases). CDR3 length: 14 residues. The ends were cut back, 4 bases at V and 2 bases at J, with 9 bases in the middle. Germline assignment: CDR1 SGHRS and CDR2 YFSETQ. The CDR3 protein is CASSATANTGELFF. The CDR3 region has the DNA TGCGCCAGCAGCGCGACAGCCAACACCGGGGAGCTGTTTTTT.

CDR3 residues: CASSQGRTSNQPQHF. Here the CDR3 DNA reads TGTGCCAGCAGCCAAGGACGGACAAGCAATCAGCCCCAGCATTTT. The chain joins TRBV3-1 (or the pseudogene TRBV3-2) to TRBJ1-5, with a weak D call TRBD1 (5 bases). From germline, CDR1 is LGHDT and CDR2 YNNKEL (reference sequence). The CDR3 is 15 residues long. Trimming left V 1 base short and J 1 base short, with 8 bases between.

V gene TRBV9 combines with J gene TRBJ2-1; D is uncertain. CDR3 length: 13 residues. The germline gives CDR1 SGDLS, CDR2 YYNGEE. V was shortened by 3 bases and J by 5 bases, with 9 bases between the two germline ends. This CDR3 is CASSAYRDNEQFF. The CDR3 bases are TGTGCCAGCAGCGCATACCGGGACAATGAGCAGTTCTTC.

A single count supports this clone. The V gene is TRBV4-1, the J gene TRBJ2-3; D uncertain. The ends were cut back, 3 bases at V and 7 bases at J, with 11 bases in the middle. The CDR3 consists of 13 residues. Germline-derived CDR1 and CDR2 are MGHRA and YSYEKL. In DNA, the CDR3 is TGCGCCAGCAGCCAGAACCTAGGTCATACGCAGTATTTT. This codes for CASSQNLGHTQYF.

V is TRBV11-2 and J is TRBJ2-7; D not certain. The CDR3 has 11 amino acids. Trimming took 5 bases from V and 5 from J, leaving 7 bases between them. Germline CDR1 is SGHAT and CDR2 is FQNNGV. This CDR3 is CASSHEDEQYF. CDR3 in DNA: TGTGCCAGCAGCCATGAGGACGAGCAGTACTTC.

The chain has TRBV9 and TRBJ2-1, with TRBD2 matching over 8 bases. This CDR3 is built from 16 residues. Germline CDR1 SGDLS, CDR2 YYNGEE. Trimming removed 0 bases from V and 4 bases from J; junction bases left unmatched: 6. CDR3 in amino acids: CASSVASGGPYNEQFF. As DNA, the CDR3 is TGTGCCAGCAGCGTAGCGAGCGGGGGACCTTACAATGAGCAGTTCTTC.

V and J are TRBV10-2 and TRBJ1-5; no firm D call. V lost 0 bases and J lost 4, with 7 bases in between. Germline V lookup: CDR1 WSHSY, CDR2 SAAADI. The CDR3 covers 14 residues. The DNA for the CDR3 is TGCGCCAGCAGTGAGTCGAGTGTGAATCAGCCCCAGCATTTT. Protein product: CASSESSVNQPQHF.

The genes are TRBV29-1 and TRBJ1-1; TRBD1 agrees at 8 bases. The ends lost 5 bases at V and 6 bases at J; junction bases unmatched: 8. Germline V CDR1 and CDR2: SQVTM, ANQGSEA. The length of the CDR3 is 13 residues. This CDR3 is CSVNGQGVAEAFF. The CDR3, as DNA: TGCAGCGTTAACGGACAGGGTGTCGCTGAAGCTTTCTTT.

There are many counts of this clone. V and J are TRBV11-2 and TRBJ2-7; a possible D gene is TRBD1 (6 bases). Germline values: CDR1 SGHAT, CDR2 FQNNGV. The germline V and J ends were trimmed by 4 bases and 3 bases, with 13 bases remaining between them. The CDR3 loop spans 14 amino acids. The CDR3 loop is CASSSGQGSYEQYF. The CDR3 DNA reads TGTGCCAGCAGCTCGGGACAAGGAAGCTACGAGCAGTACTTC.

In its sample, this clone was seen once. The chain joins TRBV7-9 to TRBJ2-5; the D gene is possibly TRBD2 (7 bases). Trimming took off 5 bases at V and 8 bases at J, with 27 bases between the two ends. Germline V gives CDR1 SEHNR, CDR2 FQNEAQ (reference sequence). The CDR3 is 17 residues long. CDR3 in amino acids: CASSTLAGAMPWLTQYF. CDR3 sequence (DNA): TGTGCCAGCAGCACGTTGGCGGGGGCCATGCCTTGGTTAACCCAGTACTTC.

The chain has TRBV6-5 and TRBJ1-6, with 8 bases lining up with TRBD1. CDR3 length equals 15 residues. With V trimmed by 7 bases and J by 6 bases, 8 bases remained unmatched. Germline V gene data show CDR1 as MNHEY and CDR2 as SVGAGI. CDR3 sequence: CASTLDRGSNSPLHF. The CDR3 nucleotides read TGTGCCAGCACCCTAGACAGGGGCAGTAATTCACCCCTCCACTTT.

This clone came up a few times. The chain carries TRBV7-6 and TRBJ2-1; TRBD2 matches at 9 bases. With 0 bases clipped from V and 7 bases from J, the junction kept 4 bases outside the gene matches. The CDR3 runs 15 residues. Germline assignment: CDR1 SGHVS and CDR2 FNYEAQ. Here the CDR3 reads CASSLASGRTNEQFF. Here the CDR3 DNA reads TGTGCCAGCAGCTTAGCTAGCGGGAGAACTAATGAGCAGTTCTTC. The full variable domain, completed using reference TRBV7-6 and TRBJ2-1, is GAGVSQSPRYKVTKRGQDVALRCDPISGHVSLYWYRQALGQGPEFLTYFNYEAQQDKSGLPNDRFSAERPEGSISTLTIQRTEQRDSAMYRCASSLASGRTNEQFFGPGTRLTVL.

CDR3 loop: CSVEEWGGSYEQYF. In DNA, the CDR3 is TGCAGCGTTGAGGAGTGGGGGGGCTCCTACGAGCAGTACTTC. The J gene is TRBJ2-7, the V gene TRBV29-1, with TRBD2 matching over 7 bases. Trimming took 3 bases from V and 0 from J; bases not matched to a gene: 5. In germline, CDR1 is SQVTM, CDR2 ANQGSEA. The CDR3 is 14 amino acids.

This clone was detected a few times. The V and J genes are TRBV10-3 and TRBJ2-7, with 15 bases lining up with TRBD2. Germline CDR1 ENHRY, CDR2 SYGVKD. Germline trimming cut 1 base from V and 3 bases from J; bases unmatched to any gene: 7. The CDR3 runs to 18 residues. The CDR3 loop reads CAISELGLAGGFVYEQYF. DNA of the CDR3: TGTGCCATCAGTGAGTTAGGACTAGCGGGAGGGTTCGTCTACGAGCAGTACTTC.

The rearrangement uses TRBV10-3 and TRBJ1-5, with TRBD1 identical over 8 bases. After removal of 1 base from V and 7 bases from J, the junction contained 3 bases not matched to a gene. Per the germline V gene, CDR1 is ENHRY and CDR2 is SYGVKD. This CDR3 region has 14 residues. The CDR3 nucleotides read TGTGCCATCAGTGAGTTCAGGGGGCGGCAGCCCCAGCATTTT. It codes for CAISEFRGRQPQHF.

The table lists this clone with a few counts. The chain couples TRBV3-1 (or the pseudogene TRBV3-2) to TRBJ1-6, with TRBD1 matching over 10 bases. The germline CDR1 and CDR2 sequences are LGHDT and YNNKEL (reference sequence). V lost 5 bases, J lost 11 bases, and 12 bases stayed unmatched. The CDR3 has 16 amino acids. CDR3 DNA sequence: TGTGCCAGCAGCGCAGGACAGGGGGGTACGATGGCACCCCTCCACTTT. Protein sequence: CASSAGQGGTMAPLHF.